This TCR beta chain was sequenced in a study of cytomegalovirus exposure and HLA in healthy donors. The repertoire was sequenced with immunoSEQ multiplex PCR; TCRdb's copy has only in-frame clones and lacks some. The top ten clones hold around 3.5% of a sample with over 100,000 clones, approximately 89% of them seen once. This clone was seen once. Material for sequencing was PBMCs. This receptor was identified in a man aged 30 to 45 in good health and CMV-seronegative.

CDR3 protein: CASSEYMQVDEKLFF. As DNA, the CDR3 is TGTGCCAGCAGTGAATATATGCAGGTGGATGAAAAACTGTTTTTT. The chain employs TRBV25-1 and TRBJ1-4, with no clear D. The CDR3 loop spans 15 amino acids. Germline assignment: CDR1 MGHDK and CDR2 SYGVNS. Trimming took off 0 bases at V and 6 bases at J, with 11 bases between the two ends. Full variable domain (rest looked up from reference TRBV25-1 and TRBJ1-4): EADIYQTPRYLVIGTGKKITLECSQTMGHDKMYWYQQDPGMELHLIHYSYGVNSTEKGDLSSESTVSRIRTEHFPLTLESARPSHTSQYLCASSEYMQVDEKLFFGSGTQLSVL.